This T cell receptor (beta chain) came from a study of cytomegalovirus exposure and HLA in healthy donors. PCR involved 60 Vbeta and 13 Jbeta primers. Measured with immunoSEQ multiplex PCR; TCRdb has only the in-frame clones, and not every one. This sample yields 140,000 to 150,000 clones, of which roughly 9.8% are seen a single time; 1.5% to 2% belongs to the top ten. Looked up from germline, CDR1 is MDHEN and CDR2 is SYDVKM. The CDR3 sequence is 13 residues long. The V gene lost 5 bases and the J gene lost 6 bases, with 13 bases spanning the gap. This clonotype was sampled from a man aged 50-59 years in good health and CMV-seronegative. Specimen: PBMCs. J is TRBJ2-5 and V is TRBV28, with D perhaps matching TRBD1 (6 bases). The CDR3: CASSRTVLKTQYF. The CDR3 coding sequence is TGTGCCAGCAGTCGGACAGTGCTGAAGACCCAGTACTTC.